These 24 T cell receptor beta chains were sequenced from one sample in a study of T cells in Graves' hyperthyroidism and ophthalmopathy. RNA transcripts yielded amplified TCR beta CDR3 regions. A first-round RT-PCR of the TCR CDR3 used the HTBI primer set. From the multiplex PCR reads, TCRdb called clonotypes with MiXCR, one entry per CDR3 protein. In the table there are approximately 400,000 distinct CDR3 sequences, approximately 15% of which are singletons. The sample consisted of blood. The source of these receptors is a woman aged 55-70 years with Graves' hyperthyroidism.

There are many counts of this clonotype. The chain carries TRBV6-6 and TRBJ2-7; 10 bases line up with TRBD1. The CDR3 sequence is 14 residues long. In germline, CDR1 is MNHNY, CDR2 SVGAGI (reference sequence). With V trimmed by 2 bases and J by 4 bases, 2 bases remained unmatched. This chain's CDR3 is CASSYRDRGYEQYF. CDR3 DNA: TGTGCCAGCAGTTACCGGGACAGGGGTTACGAGCAGTACTTC.

V usage is TRBV5-1 and J usage is TRBJ1-1; the match to TRBD1 covers 7 bases. CDR1 is SGHRS and CDR2 is YFSETQ in the germline V gene. The CDR3 runs 14 residues. V trimming: 1 base; J trimming: 4 bases; junction bases outside the gene matches: 4. CDR3 amino acids: CASSLLQGSTEAFF. In DNA form, the CDR3 reads TGCGCCAGCAGCTTGCTACAGGGGAGCACTGAAGCTTTCTTT. Full variable domain (rest looked up from reference TRBV5-1 and TRBJ1-1): KAGVTQTPRYLIKTRGQQVTLSCSPISGHRSVSWYQQTPGQGLQFLFEYFSETQRNKGNFPGRFSGRQFSNSRSEMNVSTLELGDSALYLCASSLLQGSTEAFFGQGTRLTVV.

On this clonotype itself: Being one base from a much bigger clone, this may be a read error. The CDR3 ends on some other residue instead of the conserved phenylalanine or tryptophan, so this is likely a read error. This sequence joins TRBV14 and TRBJ1-2; D gene ambiguous. The V gene's germline CDR1 is SGHDN and CDR2 FVKESK. Trimming shortened V by 5 bases and J by 3 bases, and 10 bases separated the two germline ends. There are 13 residues in the CDR3. CDR3 protein: CASSEGIDYGYTL. The CDR3 DNA reads as TGTGCCAGCAGCGAGGGCATCGACTATGGCTACACCCTC.

The sample holds many counts of this clonotype. The genes are TRBV7-9 and TRBJ2-1, with TRBD1 matching over 7 bases. The junction had 5 bases not matched to a gene; V was cut back by 4 bases and J by 14 bases. This CDR3 has 11 residues. Germline V gene lookup returns CDR1 SEHNR and CDR2 FQNEAQ (reference sequence). As DNA, the CDR3 is TGTGCCAGCAGCTACGACAGGGCGAAGTTCTTC. This sequence encodes CASSYDRAKFF.

Many counts were recorded for this clonotype. The CDR3 loop reads CSASRGVRETQYF. The CDR3, as DNA: TGCAGTGCTAGTAGAGGGGTAAGGGAGACCCAGTACTTC. The chain carries TRBV20-1 and TRBJ2-5; D possibly matches TRBD1 or TRBD2 (5 bases each). Deletions cut 3 bases from V and 5 bases from J, with 13 bases between. Germline V CDR1 and CDR2: DFQATT, SNEGSKA (reference sequence). The CDR3 is 13 amino acids.

The table lists this clonotype with many counts. This chain connects TRBV7-2 to TRBJ2-1; 9 positions match TRBD1. This CDR3 is 16 amino acids long. Trimming cost V 6 bases and J 4 bases; bases outside gene matches: 10. The germline V gene encodes CDR1 SGHTA and CDR2 FQGNSA. The CDR3 nucleotides read TGTGCCAGCAGTATTGAAGCCGGGACAGGGTACAATGAGCAGTTCTTC. This codes for CASSIEAGTGYNEQFF.

This clonotype has a count of ten or more. V and J are TRBV12-5 and TRBJ2-5, with 7 bases that match TRBD1. The V gene's germline CDR1 is LGHNT and CDR2 FRNRAP. CDR3 length: 13 amino acids. Germline trimming cut 3 bases from V and 7 bases from J; bases unmatched to any gene: 5. CDR3 DNA: TGTGCTAGTGGTTTTCGAGGGGGCGTGACCCAGTACTTC. Its translation is CASGFRGGVTQYF.

This clonotype was counted at least ten times. The V and J genes are TRBV7-8 and TRBJ1-5, with TRBD1 as a possible D gene (5 bases). Per the germline V gene, CDR1 is SGHVS and CDR2 is FQNEAQ. The length of the CDR3 is 16 residues. V shed 4 bases and J shed 2 bases, with 15 bases lying between them. The CDR3 DNA is TGTGCCAGCAGCTCAACAGGAGGTTACCGCAATCAGCCCCAGCATTTT. This sequence encodes CASSSTGGYRNQPQHF.

A few counts support this clonotype. The V gene is TRBV20-1, the J gene TRBJ2-1; 10 nucleotides match TRBD2. The CDR3 contains 15 residues. J gave up 9 bases and V 6 bases, and 14 bases lay outside the gene matches. Germline lookup yields CDR1 DFQATT and CDR2 SNEGSKA (reference sequence). The CDR3 DNA is TGCAGTGCCGGTTTCGGGCTAGCGGGAGAGAGTGAGCAGTTCTTC. This encodes CSAGFGLAGESEQFF.

This clonotype has at least ten counts. This rearrangement joins TRBV11-2 to TRBJ2-7; 10 positions agree with TRBD2. V lost 0 bases and J lost 0; bases outside the gene matches: 2. Germline-derived CDR1 and CDR2 are SGHAT and FQNNGV. The CDR3 length is 16 residues. CDR3: CASSLELAGRSYEQYF. DNA for the CDR3: TGTGCCAGCAGCTTAGAACTAGCGGGACGCTCCTACGAGCAGTACTTC.

This clonotype was detected only a few times. J is TRBJ2-3 and V is TRBV4-1, with D hard to call. The CDR3 extends over 15 amino acids. The V gene lost 5 bases and the J gene lost 2 bases, with 14 bases spanning the gap. CDR1 is MGHRA and CDR2 is YSYEKL in the germline V gene. The CDR3 sequence: CASSSTPVATDTQYF. CDR3 nucleotides: TGCGCCAGCAGCTCGACCCCCGTGGCCACAGATACGCAGTATTTT.

As to this clonotype: This clone may be a read error of a much larger clone one base away. The rearrangement joins TRBV7-2 to TRBJ1-2; possibly TRBD1 for D (5 bases). The length of the CDR3 is 14 residues. Germline lookup yields CDR1 SGHTA and CDR2 FQGNSA. Deletions cut 4 bases from V and 8 bases from J, with 17 bases between. The CDR3 protein is CASSSGNRTRGYTF. The CDR3 coding sequence is TGTGCCAGCAGCTCGGGAAACAGGACGAGGGGCTACACCTTC.

This clonotype occurred a few times. This chain links TRBV7-2 with TRBJ2-7; TRBD2 aligns across 10 bases. CDR3 length: 14 amino acids. Germline V CDR1 and CDR2: SGHTA, FQGNSA. Losses at the gene ends were 6 bases for V and 4 bases for J; bases not matched to a gene: 6. This CDR3 reads CASSSTSGMYEQYF. The CDR3 bases are TGTGCCAGCAGTTCCACTAGCGGGATGTACGAGCAGTACTTC.

At least ten counts were recorded for this clonotype. The J gene is TRBJ2-7, the V gene TRBV30; the D gene is possibly TRBD2 (6 bases). The germline V gene has CDR1 GTSNPN and CDR2 SVGIG (reference sequence). This CDR3 contains 15 residues. Trimming shortened V by 3 bases and J by 0 bases, and 15 bases separated the two germline ends. The CDR3 is CAWSSGTLPSYEQYF. The CDR3 region has the DNA TGTGCCTGGAGCTCCGGGACTCTTCCCTCCTACGAGCAGTACTTC.

About this clonotype itself: The junction shows a germline mismatch at one end, possibly a read error. The rearrangement joins TRBV5-8 to TRBJ1-1; possibly TRBD1 for D (5 bases). CDR3 length equals 14 residues. CDR1 SGHTS and CDR2 YDEGEE come from the germline V gene. The DNA for the CDR3 is TGTGCCAGCAGCTTGGCCAGGGCGAACACTGAAGCTATCTTT. Its protein product is CASSLARANTEAIF.

The table lists this clonotype with many counts. This rearrangement joins TRBV19 to TRBJ2-7, with 9 bases matching TRBD1. The ends lost 5 bases at V and 5 bases at J; junction bases unmatched: 7. This CDR3 spans 14 amino acids. Germline V CDR1 and CDR2: LNHDA, SQIVND (reference sequence). CDR3 residues: CASSLGQGPHEQYF. The CDR3 bases are TGTGCCAGTAGTTTGGGACAGGGTCCTCACGAGCAGTACTTC. The complete variable domain, with remaining parts taken from reference TRBV19 and TRBJ2-7, reads DGGITQSPKYLFRKEGQNVTLSCEQNLNHDAMYWYRQDPGQGLRLIYYSQIVNDFQKGDIAEGYSVSREKKESFPLTVTSAQKNPTAFYLCASSLGQGPHEQYFGPGTRLTVT.

This clonotype was seen at least ten times. This chain links TRBV12-3 or TRBV12-4 with TRBJ1-3; D ambiguous. CDR3 size: 15 residues. V lost 5 bases and J lost 9, with 20 bases in between. The DNA for the CDR3 is TGTGCCAGCAGTGAGTACCAGAACCCTCTAGGCACCATATATTTT. Protein product: CASSEYQNPLGTIYF.

This clonotype came up a few times. The chain carries TRBV6-1 and TRBJ2-1, with no clear D. Looked up from germline, CDR1 is MNHNS and CDR2 is SASEGT. This CDR3 has 15 amino acids. Deletions cut 5 bases from V and 0 bases from J, with 11 bases between. The CDR3 loop is CASSRLQSSYNEQFF. The CDR3 nucleotides read TGTGCCAGCAGTCGACTCCAAAGCTCCTACAATGAGCAGTTCTTC.

Only one count was recorded for this clonotype. The V call is TRBV30, the J call TRBJ2-3; D gene ambiguous. Between the trimmed V and J ends, which lost 0 bases and 6 bases, there was a span of 7 bases. This CDR3 region has 12 residues. Germline values: CDR1 GTSNPN, CDR2 SVGIG (reference sequence). Here the CDR3 DNA reads TGTGCCTGGAGTGTTTCAGCTGATACGCAGTATTTT. Its protein is CAWSVSADTQYF.

The rearrangement links TRBV4-2 to TRBJ2-7, with 9 bases fitting TRBD2. Germline assignment: CDR1 LGHNA and CDR2 YNFKEQ. The junction had 11 bases not matched to a gene; V was cut back by 1 base and J by 4 bases. The CDR3 runs 17 residues. The CDR3 DNA reads TGTGCCAGCAGCCAAGTTAGAGGGAGCGGGGGGTATTACGAGCAGTACTTC. Translation gives CASSQVRGSGGYYEQYF.

The rearrangement links TRBV5-5 to TRBJ2-3, with a weak D call TRBD2 (5 bases). The CDR3 contains 16 residues. V lost 4 bases to trimming and J lost 2 bases, with 17 bases between them. Looked up from germline, CDR1 is SGHKS and CDR2 is YYEKEE (reference sequence). For the CDR3, the DNA is TGTGCCAGCAGCACATTCGTAGCGATCGCCACAGATACGCAGTATTTT. This translates into CASSTFVAIATDTQYF.

The gene calls are TRBV20-1 and TRBJ1-4; D remains unclear. This CDR3 contains 11 residues. The germline CDR1 and CDR2 sequences are DFQATT and SNEGSKA (reference sequence). V gave up 6 bases and J gave up 12 bases, with 14 bases separating them. CDR3 in amino acids: CSANALDELFF. DNA for the CDR3: TGCAGTGCCAACGCCCTTGATGAACTGTTTTTT.

This CDR3 reads CASSSVFGLVSYEQYF. The CDR3 coding sequence is TGTGCCAGCAGCTCTGTGTTCGGACTAGTTAGCTACGAGCAGTACTTC. This chain links TRBV11-3 with TRBJ2-7; 7 bases are a match to TRBD2. The V segment lost 4 bases and the J segment 3 bases; nucleotides outside the gene matches: 12. The CDR3 extends over 16 amino acids. Germline CDR1 and CDR2: SGHNT and YENEEA.

The chain combines TRBV7-9 with TRBJ2-3; TRBD2 agrees at 8 bases. This CDR3 region has 15 residues. Germline CDR1 is SEHNR and CDR2 is FQNEAQ (reference sequence). V lost 3 bases and J lost 6; bases outside the gene matches: 8. The CDR3, as DNA: TGTGCCAGCAGCTTTCCGGGACTAGGGGGTGATACGCAGTATTTT. This gives the protein CASSFPGLGGDTQYF.